The clone carrying this TCR beta chain showed up just a few times. Its antigen remains unknown. Following extraction, RNA underwent reverse transcription to cDNA, which served as the sequencing template. The protocol was immunoSEQ multiplex PCR, while the TCRdb copy is restricted to in-frame clones and leaves out a portion. Among approximately 82,000 clones, roughly 51% were seen once, and the ten largest hold 5.7%. This sample is drawn from a study of CD8+ T cells in alopecia areata. T lymphocytes (CD4+ and CD8+) were sorted from PBMCs. Study results and limitations: Between patients, shared TCR sequences were less clear than in mice. This was possibly due in part to HLA diversity in the patient population. Scalp sequencing captures resident alphabeta T cells of normal skin too.

CDR3 length: 13 residues. CDR1 and CDR2 from the germline V gene are LGHNT and FRNRAP. Deletions cut 7 bases from V and 2 bases from J, with 12 bases between. This receptor was taken from a human donor with alopecia areata. The V call is TRBV12-5, the J call TRBJ2-7; no firm D call. Sequenced material: NKG2D-high CD8+ T cells sorted from blood. DNA of the CDR3: TGTGCTAGTGCCCTTGGACCCCCCTACGAGCAGTACTTC. Protein sequence: CASALGPPYEQYF.